This TCR beta chain appears in the sequencing data of a study of T cell repertoires in cytomegalovirus infection. This CDR3 has 12 residues. In germline, CDR1 is ENHRY, CDR2 SYGVKD. V was trimmed by 2 bases and J by 5 bases, leaving 7 bases between them. The sample holds many counts of this clonotype. Its target is unknown. Study-wide results and caveats: Ex vivo responses were dominated by HLA-C-restricted CMV-specific TCR beta clonotypes.

TCRdb re-analysed the reads in MiXCR, keeping a single row per CDR3 protein. The sample gives about 300,000 distinct CDR3 sequences, around 9.1% of which show up once; approximately 2.3% is in the top ten. Sequencing was performed on PBMCs. The receptor comes from a human donor in good health (CMV status not recorded). Some clones in this sample may be carry-over from other donors' samples. The chain combines TRBV10-3 with TRBJ2-7; the D gene is possibly TRBD2 (5 bases). This CDR3 reads CAISETGNEQYV. DNA of the CDR3: TGTGCCATCAGTGAGACGGGGAACGAGCAGTACGTC.